A selection of T cell receptor beta chains follows, all from one sample in a study of cytomegalovirus exposure and HLA in healthy donors. Produced via immunoSEQ multiplex PCR; TCRdb's table is partial and in-frame only. The sample gives about 130,000 clones, 81% of which show up once; about 0.71% is in the top ten. The sequenced sample consisted of PBMCs. The origin of the receptors is a man in his late teens or twenties in good health and CMV-seronegative. CDR3s include the opening cysteine and the closing phenylalanine or tryptophan. Each record gives: D gene, V gene, clone size, J gene, CDR3 DNA, CDR3 protein. The D gene is left open where the match is weak. The size of a clone is reported for some rows only, either as once, few or many, or as a class for expanded clones.

TRBD2	TRBV5-4	-	TRBJ2-1	TGTGCCAGCAGCTTGGCCCGGGCTAGCGGAAAGAATGAGCAGTTCTTC	CASSLARASGKNEQFF
-	TRBV4-3	-	TRBJ2-1	TGCGCCAGCAGCCAAGAAAGGGGTCGGTTTGAGCAGTTCTTC	CASSQERGRFEQFF
-	TRBV27	-	TRBJ1-1	TGTGCCAGCAGTTTATCGCGGGGGCGCAGCACTGAAGCTTTCTTT	CASSLSRGRSTEAFF
-	TRBV13	-	TRBJ2-7	TGTGCCAGCAGCTTAGGGAGAGGTTCCTACGAGCAGTACTTC	CASSLGRGSYEQYF
-	TRBV2	-	TRBJ2-2	TGTGCCAGCCATCCGGGACTCACGAACACCGGGGAGCTGTTTTTT	CASHPGLTNTGELFF
-	TRBV9	few	TRBJ2-5	TGTGCCAGCAGCTCAGGGGTAGGTGAGACCCAGTACTTC	CASSSGVGETQYF
-	TRBV6-5	-	TRBJ1-1	TGTGCCACTCGGAGCCACACTGAAGCTTTCTTT	CATRSHTEAFF
TRBD2	TRBV10-2	-	TRBJ2-3	TGCGCCAGCAGTGAGCCTGGCGGGGGGGCCTTGGATACGCAGTATTTT	CASSEPGGGALDTQYF
TRBD1	TRBV7-9	-	TRBJ2-5	TGTGCCAGCAGCCCCCGGACAGGGGATAAGGAGACCCAGTACTTC	CASSPRTGDKETQYF
TRBD1	TRBV9	-	TRBJ2-7	TGTGCCAGCAGCGGGAACCCGGGACAGGGCCCCACCTACGAGCAGTACTTC	CASSGNPGQGPTYEQYF
-	TRBV6-5	-	TRBJ2-7	TGTGCCAGCAGTCGGACAGCGAGCTCCTACGAGCAGTACTTC	CASSRTASSYEQYF
TRBD1	TRBV27	-	TRBJ1-4	TGTGCCAGCAGACCAAGGGACAGGTTTGGAACCCTAGAAAAACTGTTTTTT	CASRPRDRFGTLEKLFF
-	TRBV4-1	-	TRBJ1-5	TGCGCCAGCAGCCAAGTCGTGGGGGGCGGGGGGAATCAGCCCCAGCATTTT	CASSQVVGGGGNQPQHF
-	TRBV7-3	-	TRBJ1-1	TGTGCCAGCAGCCTAAAGGACAGCTCCACTGAAGCTTTCTTT	CASSLKDSSTEAFF
-	TRBV6-6	-	TRBJ1-4	TGTGCCAGCATTCTAAGGGGGAGGGGAGATGAAAAACTGTTTTTT	CASILRGRGDEKLFF
-	TRBV10-2	few	TRBJ1-1	TGCGCCAGCAGGAGAGCCTCCGACAGTAAACACACTGAAGCTTTCTTT	CASRRASDSKHTEAFF
TRBD1	TRBV13	once	TRBJ2-4	TGTGCCAGCAGCTCGGAGAAGGACAGGGGGCTGCTTCAGTACTTC	CASSSEKDRGLLQYF
TRBD1	TRBV2	-	TRBJ2-3	TGTGCCACCAAGTCCCGGGACAGGGGAACGCAGTATTTT	CATKSRDRGTQYF
-	TRBV30	-	TRBJ1-1	TGTGCCCGGAAGACCGACTCGGGGAAGAACACTGAAGCTTTCTTT	CARKTDSGKNTEAFF
TRBD1	TRBV27	-	TRBJ2-5	TGTGCCAGTAGGGGGCAGGGTAAAGAGACCCAGTACTTC	CASRGQGKETQYF
TRBD1	TRBV10-2	few	TRBJ1-2	TGCGCCAGCATAGGGGACAGACTAGGTGGCTACACCTTC	CASIGDRLGGYTF
-	TRBV7-8	-	TRBJ1-2	TGTGCCAGCAGCTCCTATCAAACAACAGGGCCGAGGTACTATGGCTACACCTTC	CASSSYQTTGPRYYGYTF
-	TRBV25-1	-	TRBJ1-1	TGTGCCAGCAGGGGAGATAACACTGAAGCTTTCTTT	CASRGDNTEAFF
-	TRBV9	once	TRBJ2-7	TGTGCCAGCAGCGTAGGAACAGTTGCCTACGAGCAGTACTTC	CASSVGTVAYEQYF
-	TRBV28	-	TRBJ1-2	TGTGCCAGCAGCCGTGCGCTCTTTGGGCTTACGGATGGCTACACCTTC	CASSRALFGLTDGYTF
TRBD2	TRBV7-2	few	TRBJ2-7	TGTGCCAGCAGCTCCTCCGGGACTAGAAGCCAATACGAGCAGTACTTC	CASSSSGTRSQYEQYF
TRBD1	TRBV28	-	TRBJ1-2	TGTGCCACCCTGTCTATTTCGGGACAGCATGTTTATAACTATGGCTACACCTTC	CATLSISGQHVYNYGYTF
TRBD2	TRBV11-2	-	TRBJ2-1	TGTGCCAGCCACGATTGGGGGGGGATCTACAATGAGCAGTTCTTC	CASHDWGGIYNEQFF
TRBD2	TRBV28	-	TRBJ2-3	TGTGCCAGCAGTTTGGCCACTAGCGAGACCACAGATACGCAGTATTTT	CASSLATSETTDTQYF
-	TRBV11-3	-	TRBJ2-5	TGTGCCAGCAGCTTTACAGCTCAAGAGACCCAGTACTTC	CASSFTAQETQYF
TRBD1	TRBV7-9	-	TRBJ1-4	TGTGCCAGCAGCCAAAACATTGGCACAGGGGGGATTATTGAAAAACTGTTTTTT	CASSQNIGTGGIIEKLFF
TRBD2	TRBV29-1	once	TRBJ2-7	TGCAGCGTAAGGGGCGGGGGACCATACGAGCAGTACTTC	CSVRGGGPYEQYF
TRBD1	TRBV5-6	-	TRBJ1-6	TGTGCCAGCAGCCTGAGATCTGGTGGGGACAGGACTTCACCCCTCCACTTT	CASSLRSGGDRTSPLHF
-	TRBV5-1	-	TRBJ2-6	TGCGCCAGCAGCTCAACGGGCTCTGGGGCCAACGTCCTGACTTTC	CASSSTGSGANVLTF
TRBD1	TRBV5-5	-	TRBJ1-5	TGTGCCAGCAGCATAGGACAGGGGGCTGGACAGCCCCAGCATTTT	CASSIGQGAGQPQHF
-	TRBV7-3	once	TRBJ2-1	TGTGCCAGCAGCTTCAACCTAAGGGGCACCTACAATGAGCAGTTCTTC	CASSFNLRGTYNEQFF
-	TRBV6-5	-	TRBJ1-2	TGTGCCAGCAGCCCGGATAGCTTAAACTATGGCTACACCTTC	CASSPDSLNYGYTF
TRBD1	TRBV19	once	TRBJ2-2	TGTGCCAGTAGTAGACGGACAGGGGACACCGGGGAGCTGTTTTTT	CASSRRTGDTGELFF
TRBD1	TRBV6-5	-	TRBJ2-7	TGTGCCAGCAGCCCCGGGACAGCAACCTACGAGCAGTACTTC	CASSPGTATYEQYF
-	TRBV4-2	-	TRBJ1-6	TGTGCCAGCAGCCAAGACCCAGGAAGTGTGTCACCCCTCCACTTT	CASSQDPGSVSPLHF
TRBD2	TRBV28	-	TRBJ2-1	TGTGCCAGCAGTTTATTCGCTAGCGGGGGAAACAATGAGCAGTTCTTC	CASSLFASGGNNEQFF